These 10 T cell receptor beta chains share one sample of origin, sequenced in a study of beta chain features in type 1 diabetes. These receptors are not linked to any known antigen. Overall study findings and caveats: People with Type 1 diabetes carried modestly yet significantly shorter TCRB CDR3s in all four CD4+ subsets.

cDNA synthesis used the whole RNA isolate, giving expressed TCRB sequences. This table comes from immunoSEQ multiplex PCR, and its TCRdb copy is limited to in-frame clones, with some not included. The table lists approximately 150,000 clones, about 10% of them singletons. Sequencing was done on a sample of central memory CD4+ T cells from blood. These receptors came from a man aged 25 to 45 with type 1 diabetes.

The table lists this clone with a few counts. The V gene is TRBV7-3, the J gene TRBJ1-1, with D perhaps TRBD1 (6 bases). Trimming took 2 bases from V and 2 from J, leaving 9 bases between them. CDR3 length: 14 residues. Germline CDR1 and CDR2: SGHTA and FQGTGA. The CDR3 loop is CASSLSQGNTEAFF. The CDR3 bases are TGTGCCAGCAGCTTATCACAGGGCAACACTGAAGCTTTCTTT.

The chain recombines TRBV5-6 with TRBJ2-5, with a tentative D call TRBD1 (5 bases). The CDR3 has 12 residues. Germline values: CDR1 SGHDT, CDR2 YYEEEE. V was trimmed by 3 bases and J by 10 bases, leaving 13 bases between them. The CDR3 region is CASSSNQGNQYF. The CDR3 nucleotides read TGTGCCAGCAGCTCCAACCAGGGTAACCAGTACTTC.

This clone was counted between two and nine times. The chain is built from TRBV18 and TRBJ1-5; weak D call: TRBD1 (5 bases). CDR3 length: 19 amino acids. Between the trimmed V and J ends, which lost 1 base and 6 bases, there was a span of 25 bases. Germline V CDR1 and CDR2: KGHSH, LQKENI. The DNA of the CDR3 is TGTGCCAGCTCACCACAAGTCCTGGGACTGGGGCAGGGTCGTCAGCCCCAGCATTTT. The encoded protein is CASSPQVLGLGQGRQPQHF.

The gene calls are TRBV29-1 and TRBJ1-2; TRBD1 agrees at 8 bases. V trimming: 3 bases; J trimming: 8 bases; junction bases outside the gene matches: 11. The CDR3 is made up of 14 amino acids. Germline CDR1 reads SQVTM; CDR2 reads ANQGSEA. CDR3 coding DNA: TGCAGCGTTGAGGGACAGGCCGGTGGAGGAGGCTACACCTTC. Translated, it gives CSVEGQAGGGGYTF.

Only a few counts were recorded for this clone. The chain combines TRBV7-9 with TRBJ2-7; 7 nucleotides agree with TRBD1. Germline-derived CDR1 and CDR2 are SEHNR and FQNEAQ (reference sequence). The CDR3 is 14 amino acids. V shed 3 bases, J shed 5 bases, and the junction held 7 bases outside the gene matches. This CDR3 is CASSFNRGRDEQYF. As DNA, the CDR3 is TGTGCCAGCAGCTTTAACAGGGGTAGGGACGAGCAGTACTTC. The variable domain in full, completed from reference TRBV7-9 and TRBJ2-7, reads DTGVSQNPRHKITKRGQNVTFRCDPISEHNRLYWYRQTLGQGPEFLTYFQNEAQLEKSRLLSDRFSAERPKGSFSTLEIQRTEQGDSAMYLCASSFNRGRDEQYFGPGTRLTVT.

This clone was observed a handful of times. The chain links TRBV11-2 to TRBJ2-7, with TRBD1 matching 7 bases. The CDR3 totals 15 residues. Germline-derived CDR1 and CDR2 are SGHAT and FQNNGV. V lost 2 bases to trimming and J lost 7 bases; unmatched junction nucleotides: 11. The CDR3 bases are TGTGCCAGCAGCTTACGTTACAGGGGTCACTTGGAGCAGTACTTC. Amino acid sequence: CASSLRYRGHLEQYF.

V gene TRBV2 combines with J gene TRBJ1-4; D not certain. The CDR3 runs to 13 residues. V dropped 5 bases and J dropped 8 bases, with 12 bases sitting between them. Germline assignment: CDR1 SNHLY and CDR2 FYNNEI. Here the CDR3 DNA reads TGTGCCAGCAGTCGGCAGCAGAGGGAAAAACTGTTTTTT. It encodes CASSRQQREKLFF.

This clone was counted only a few times. The chain carries TRBV10-3 and TRBJ1-6, with 7 bases aligning to TRBD1. Germline loops: CDR1 ENHRY, CDR2 SYGVKD. With 6 bases clipped from V and 9 bases from J, the junction kept 2 bases outside the gene matches. This CDR3 region has 12 residues. Written as DNA, the CDR3 is TGTGCCATCAGCGACAGGGCTTCACCCCTCCACTTT. This encodes CAISDRASPLHF.

This clone turned up a few times. The gene calls are TRBV4-1 and TRBJ2-1; 7 nucleotides agree with TRBD1. The CDR3 extends over 13 amino acids. V shed 9 bases, J shed 2 bases, and the junction held 4 bases outside the gene matches. Germline V gives CDR1 MGHRA, CDR2 YSYEKL. The CDR3 sequence is CARDRVAYNEQFF. The CDR3 coding sequence is TGCGCCAGAGACAGGGTTGCCTACAATGAGCAGTTCTTC.

The J gene is TRBJ2-1, the V gene TRBV7-2, with 14 bases matching TRBD2. The CDR3 is made up of 16 amino acids. Per germline, CDR1 SGHTA and CDR2 FQGNSA. J lost 6 bases, V lost 2 bases, and 3 bases had no gene match. This chain's CDR3 is CASSLKGTSGGNEQFF. CDR3 sequence (DNA): TGTGCCAGCAGCTTAAAAGGGACTAGCGGGGGCAATGAGCAGTTCTTC.